This record concerns one T cell receptor beta chain sequence. Its antigen is currently unknown. CD4+ cells were positively selected first, then anti-CD25 beads isolated CD4+CD25+ regulatory T cells. Between the trimmed V and J ends, which lost 7 bases and 8 bases, there was a span of 11 bases. The CDR3 totals 11 residues. CDR1 is DFQATT, CDR2 SNEGSKA, per germline (reference sequence). The record originates from a study of relationships among human T cell subsets. The study, taken as a whole, reports: Substantial CDR3 sharing among Th1, Th2 and regulatory cells suggested stochastic fate choice.

TCR alpha and beta CDR3s were amplified from mRNA by semiquantitative ARM-PCR. In ARM-PCR, communal superprimers followed tagged nested gene-specific primers for exponential amplification. Exonuclease cleared nested primers, then first-round products were reamplified. TCRdb reprocessed the multiplex PCR reads via MiXCR and lists one record per CDR3 protein. The sample lists under 15,000 distinct CDR3 sequences; about 55% were seen once. The source is a man in his forties in good health. This chain uses TRBV20-1 with TRBJ1-4, with D perhaps TRBD1 (6 bases). The sequencing sample was made of Tregs sorted from blood. CDR3 nucleotides: TGCAGTGTCCAGGGGAGAGAAAAACTGTTTTTT. This gives the protein CSVQGREKLFF.